This entry describes one T cell receptor beta chain. The data stem from a study of cytomegalovirus exposure and HLA in healthy donors. Sequencing used immunoSEQ multiplex PCR; TCRdb keeps in-frame clones, though not all of them. The table includes about 92,000 clones, approximately 93% detected once. V was pared by 7 bases and J by 3 bases, with 10 bases of the junction left unmatched. From germline, CDR1 is LNHDA and CDR2 SQIVND (reference sequence). The CDR3 has 15 residues. The chain is built from TRBV19 and TRBJ2-3; the match to TRBD1 covers 7 bases. The source of this sequence is a woman aged 25-40 years in good health and CMV-seropositive. Input material: PBMCs. The CDR3 coding sequence is TGTGCCAGTAAAACACAGGGGAAGGGGACAGATACGCAGTATTTT. Protein product: CASKTQGKGTDTQYF.